The subject of this entry is one T cell receptor beta chain. Assay used: immunoSEQ multiplex PCR; TCRdb lists only in-frame clones, some missing. In the table there are approximately 130,000 clones, more than 85% of which are singletons. The data stem from a study of OX40 agonist ivuxolimab in advanced cancers. The source material was CD4+ or CD8+ T cells sorted from blood, sampled in a trial of the OX40 agonist ivuxolimab. This receptor was identified in an adult with an advanced solid tumor such as melanoma, head and neck, liver or kidney cancer.

CDR3 loop: CASSSEQGAFGYTF. The CDR3 bases are TGTGCCAGCAGCTCAGAGCAGGGGGCTTTCGGCTACACCTTC. The chain couples TRBV11-2 to TRBJ1-2, with TRBD1 matching 8 bases. Losses at the gene ends were 4 bases for V and 8 bases for J; bases not matched to a gene: 9. The CDR3 consists of 14 residues. Germline CDR1 reads SGHAT; CDR2 reads FQNNGV.